The clone carrying this T cell receptor beta chain was counted at least ten times. Its antigen remains unidentified. The data originate from a study of breast tumors, draining lymph nodes, adjacent tissues. General observations from the study: Most tumor T cells seemingly derive from lymph node, then expand in tumor. Compared with lymph nodes, tumors were less diverse; compared with nontumor tissue, more.

The CDR3 totals 15 residues. Germline V CDR1 and CDR2: WSHSY, SAAADI. The germline V and J ends were trimmed by 3 bases and 11 bases, with 20 bases remaining between them. TCRdb called the multiplex PCR reads again in MiXCR, with one record for every CDR3 protein. The table shows 25,000 or so distinct CDR3 sequences, with approximately 70% occurring only once. The sequenced sample was tumor-adjacent breast tissue. This TCR derives from a female donor with breast cancer. Some clones in this sample may be carry-over from other donors' samples. V and J are TRBV10-2 and TRBJ2-1; D uncertain. CDR3 sequence (DNA): TGCGCCAGCAGTGACGTGGCGGCATCAAAGGATAAGCAGTTCTTC. This translates into CASSDVAASKDKQFF.